Listed here are 25 T cell receptor beta chains from one sample, sequenced in a study of T cell responses to AZD1222 COVID-19 vaccine. Data came from immunoSEQ multiplex PCR; TCRdb stores just in-frame clones and leaves some out. The sample gives tens of thousands of clones, approximately 91% of which show up once; 5.8% is in the top ten. The starting material was peripheral blood, obtained on day 0 of AZD1222 vaccination. The receptors originated from an adult in good health.

The V call is TRBV28, the J call TRBJ1-1, with D hard to call. The CDR3 is 12 residues long. Trimming removed 7 bases at V and 5 bases at J, with 11 bases between. The V gene's germline CDR1 is MDHEN and CDR2 SYDVKM. The CDR3 DNA reads as TGTGCCAGCACCAAGTTGAGGACTGAAGCTTTCTTT. Its translation: CASTKLRTEAFF.

This clone was detected only once. This rearrangement joins TRBV27 to TRBJ2-1; 8 bases are shared with TRBD1. The trim removed 6 bases at V and 8 bases at J, leaving 12 bases unmatched. The CDR3 sequence is 15 residues long. CDR1 and CDR2 from the germline V gene are MNHEY and SMNVEV (reference sequence). The CDR3 reads CASRTTDRGVDEQFF. CDR3 in DNA: TGTGCCAGCAGGACTACCGACAGGGGTGTGGATGAGCAGTTCTTC.

The chain employs TRBV20-1 and TRBJ1-1, with D hard to call. CDR1 is DFQATT and CDR2 is SNEGSKA in the germline V gene (reference sequence). V lost 6 bases and J lost 11, with 16 bases in between. CDR3 length equals 11 residues. CDR3 amino acids: CSARTRAWAFF. The CDR3 coding sequence is TGCAGTGCACGAACCCGGGCGTGGGCTTTCTTT.

The genes are TRBV12-3 or TRBV12-4 and TRBJ1-6, with 9 bases matching TRBD1. There are 13 residues in the CDR3. The V segment lost 6 bases and the J segment 7 bases; nucleotides outside the gene matches: 1. The CDR3 sequence is CASSGQGNSPLHF. The CDR3 region has the DNA TGTGCCAGCAGCGGACAGGGGAATTCACCCCTCCACTTT.

The chain links TRBV18 to TRBJ1-1, with 8 bases identical to TRBD1. This CDR3 region has 16 residues. The trim removed 6 bases at V and 4 bases at J, leaving 13 bases unmatched. Germline V gene data show CDR1 as KGHSH and CDR2 as LQKENI. CDR3: CASSPQTGAGGTEAFF. As DNA, the CDR3 is TGTGCCAGCTCCCCTCAGACAGGGGCAGGGGGCACTGAAGCTTTCTTT.

Worth noting for this clone: A read error may produce the germline difference seen at one junction end. This sequence joins TRBV6-2 or TRBV6-3 and TRBJ1-1; no reliable D call. Germline assignment: CDR1 MNHEY and CDR2 SVGEGT. The CDR3 is 12 amino acids. As DNA, the CDR3 is TGTGCCAGCAGCTACTTGAACACTGAAGCTTTCTTT. Protein: CASSYLNTEAFF.

V and J are TRBV6-6 and TRBJ1-4, with 7 bases lining up with TRBD1. The CDR3 runs 14 residues. Losses at the gene ends were 11 bases for V and 8 bases for J; bases not matched to a gene: 14. From germline, CDR1 is MNHNY and CDR2 SVGAGI (reference sequence). CDR3 amino acids: CASRHGTAGEKLFF. In DNA form, the CDR3 reads TGTGCCTCCCGCCACGGGACAGCAGGGGAAAAACTGTTTTTT.

The chain links TRBV27 to TRBJ1-5; D uncertain. Germline lookup yields CDR1 MNHEY and CDR2 SMNVEV (reference sequence). V was pared by 3 bases and J by 0 bases, with 12 bases between. CDR3 length equals 16 residues. This chain's CDR3 is CASSFIGNPSNQPQHF. CDR3 in DNA: TGTGCCAGCAGTTTTATTGGCAACCCTAGCAATCAGCCCCAGCATTTT.

V usage is TRBV6-6 and J usage is TRBJ2-1; D possibly corresponds to TRBD1 (5 bases). The ends were cut back, 4 bases at V and 4 bases at J, with 11 bases in the middle. CDR1 and CDR2 from the germline V gene are MNHNY and SVGAGI (reference sequence). CDR3 size: 14 residues. The CDR3, as DNA: TGTGCCAGCAGTTCCCCGACAGTGTACAATGAGCAGTTCTTC. Translated, it gives CASSSPTVYNEQFF.

V gene TRBV5-1 combines with J gene TRBJ1-1, with TRBD1 as a possible D gene (5 bases). V lost 5 bases and J lost 1, with 12 bases in between. Per the germline V gene, CDR1 is SGHRS and CDR2 is YFSETQ. The length of the CDR3 is 14 residues. The CDR3: CASSGEGPNTEAFF. DNA for the CDR3: TGCGCCAGCAGTGGGGAGGGACCGAACACTGAAGCTTTCTTT.

CDR3 nucleotides: TGTGCCAGCAGCATTACGGTGGGAGGGCTAAGCACAGATACGCAGTATTTT. As protein: CASSITVGGLSTDTQYF. This rearrangement joins TRBV11-2 to TRBJ2-3, with 7 bases matching TRBD2. The germline V gene encodes CDR1 SGHAT and CDR2 FQNNGV. V was pared by 5 bases and J by 0 bases, with 11 bases of the junction left unmatched. CDR3 length: 17 amino acids.

V and J are TRBV9 and TRBJ2-2; tentative D call: TRBD2 (5 bases). Germline V gives CDR1 SGDLS, CDR2 YYNGEE. V was shortened by 4 bases and J by 3 bases, with 16 bases between the two germline ends. The CDR3 totals 16 residues. CDR3 region: CASSPFSGKDTGELFF. For the CDR3, the DNA is TGTGCCAGCAGCCCCTTCTCCGGGAAGGACACCGGGGAGCTGTTTTTT.

To note about this clone: The junction shows a germline mismatch at one end, possibly a read error. The chain recombines TRBV7-7 with TRBJ2-5; 8 nucleotides match TRBD2. The CDR3 is 14 amino acids. The germline V gene has CDR1 SSHAT and CDR2 FNYEAQ (reference sequence). CDR3 DNA sequence: TGTGCTAGCAGCTTGGGACTAGGGCAGGAGACCCAGTACTTC. Translated: CASSLGLGQETQYF.

This clone was counted a few times. The genes are TRBV29-1 and TRBJ2-1, with D perhaps TRBD1 (6 bases). The V end was cut by 5 bases, the J end by 4 bases, with 12 bases between. This CDR3 has 13 residues. Germline V lookup: CDR1 SQVTM, CDR2 ANQGSEA. The CDR3 sequence: CSVTGSRYNEQFF. The CDR3 nucleotides read TGCAGCGTTACAGGGTCCCGTTACAATGAGCAGTTCTTC.

This clone was counted once. The chain uses TRBV5-6 and TRBJ2-7; 10 bases are a match to TRBD2. J lost 0 bases, V lost 5 bases, and 2 bases had no gene match. Germline V gene data show CDR1 as SGHDT and CDR2 as YYEEEE. The CDR3 covers 14 residues. CDR3 region: CASSSGRPSYEQYF. The CDR3, as DNA: TGTGCCAGCAGTAGCGGGAGGCCCTCCTACGAGCAGTACTTC.

The gene calls are TRBV10-3 and TRBJ1-2; no clear D. The CDR3 sequence is 12 residues long. Germline CDR1 is ENHRY and CDR2 is SYGVKD. V was cut by 3 bases and J by 6 bases, with 8 bases left in between. This CDR3 reads CAISDSVNGYTF. Here the CDR3 DNA reads TGTGCCATCAGTGACTCAGTAAATGGCTACACCTTC.

The V and J genes are TRBV27 and TRBJ2-3, with 7 nucleotides matching TRBD1. The CDR3 is 15 amino acids. CDR1 is MNHEY and CDR2 is SMNVEV in the germline V gene (reference sequence). The trim removed 7 bases at V and 2 bases at J, leaving 9 bases unmatched. The CDR3 DNA is TGTGCCAGCACCCGGCGACAGGGAAACACAGATACGCAGTATTTT. Amino acids: CASTRRQGNTDTQYF.

A few counts support this clone. The chain has TRBV19 and TRBJ2-3; D is perhaps TRBD2 (5 bases). The CDR3 is made up of 11 amino acids. Trimming removed 7 bases at V and 6 bases at J, with 8 bases between. Germline values: CDR1 LNHDA, CDR2 SQIVND (reference sequence). The CDR3 is CASKSGDTQYF. DNA for the CDR3: TGTGCCAGTAAATCGGGGGATACGCAGTATTTT.

The J gene is TRBJ2-3, the V gene TRBV24-1; D not certain. The CDR3 has 12 amino acids. V lost 5 bases and J 2 bases, leaving 4 bases between the germline ends. Germline-derived CDR1 and CDR2 are KGHDR and SFDVKD. The CDR3 coding sequence is TGTGCCACCAGTGGCGTCACAGATACGCAGTATTTT. This gives the protein CATSGVTDTQYF.

The V gene is TRBV11-2, the J gene TRBJ1-1; D possibly corresponds to TRBD1 (5 bases). V lost 5 bases and J 4 bases, leaving 11 bases between the germline ends. Germline V gene lookup returns CDR1 SGHAT and CDR2 FQNNGV. The CDR3 totals 13 residues. As DNA, the CDR3 is TGTGCCAGCAGCCCGGGACGGTCCACTGAAGCTTTCTTT. Its protein product is CASSPGRSTEAFF.

This clone came up once. This chain connects TRBV7-3 to TRBJ1-1; tentatively, D is TRBD1 (5 bases). V was clipped by 5 bases and J by 7 bases, with 11 bases between them. This CDR3 region has 12 residues. Germline-derived CDR1 and CDR2 are SGHTA and FQGTGA. CDR3 amino acids: CASSDTGLEAFF. For the CDR3, the DNA is TGTGCCAGCAGCGATACAGGTCTTGAAGCTTTCTTT.

The CDR3 DNA sequence: TGTGCCAGCAGTTTGATTCTCACTGGGGGTCCAGGTCACGAGCAGTACTTC. Translated: CASSLILTGGPGHEQYF. This chain uses TRBV27 with TRBJ2-7; D is tentatively TRBD1 or TRBD2 (5 bases each). Germline V CDR1 and CDR2: MNHEY, SMNVEV (reference sequence). The CDR3 extends over 17 amino acids. The ends were cut back, 3 bases at V and 5 bases at J, with 23 bases in the middle.

This clone has a single count. The chain links TRBV7-6 to TRBJ2-7; a weak D match, TRBD2 (6 bases). The CDR3 is 17 residues long. Germline values: CDR1 SGHVS, CDR2 FNYEAQ. Deletions cut 0 bases from V and 6 bases from J, with 21 bases between. CDR3 residues: CASSLAGSGSGLFEQYF. The CDR3, as DNA: TGTGCCAGCAGCTTAGCGGGTAGCGGATCCGGCCTCTTCGAGCAGTACTTC.

This chain uses TRBV28 with TRBJ1-2; D unresolved. The CDR3 has 12 amino acids. Trimming took off 1 base at V and 5 bases at J, with 5 bases between the two ends. The germline CDR1 and CDR2 sequences are MDHEN and SYDVKM. This CDR3 reads CASSLSDYGYTF. The CDR3 DNA is TGTGCCAGCAGTTTATCAGATTATGGCTACACCTTC.

V is TRBV7-9 and J is TRBJ2-5; tentatively, D is TRBD1 or TRBD2 (5 bases each). V lost 5 bases and J lost 3, with 7 bases in between. The CDR3 length is 12 residues. CDR1 SEHNR and CDR2 FQNEAQ come from the germline V gene (reference sequence). Here the CDR3 DNA reads TGTGCCAGCAGCGGGGGAGAAGAGACCCAGTACTTC. Protein: CASSGGEETQYF.